This TCR beta chain was obtained from a study of identical twins. General study points: A partial confounding effect on zero-insertion analyses could come from invariant MAIT and iNKT cells.

Regarding this clonotype: The antigen is not known.

TCRdb re-called the 5' RACE reads through MiXCR, storing one row per CDR3 protein. The sample has approximately 500,000 distinct CDR3 sequences, roughly 26% seen once; the top ten hold around 3%. Unmatched junction bases numbered 9, after V lost 3 bases and J lost 4 bases. CDR3 length: 16 amino acids. The same sample was also used in a study of T cells expressing NK-cell markers. Per that study: Investigators obtained TCR beta repertoires from sorted CD3+CD56+NKG2C+, CD3+CD56+NKG2C- and CD3+CD56-NKG2C+ T cells. Serological testing identified seven of the eight sequenced donors as HCMV-seropositive and one as seronegative. In about 6 donors, dominant CD3+CD56+NKG2C+ clonotypes ranked among the top 10 CD8+ clonotypes.

The genes are TRBV12-3 or TRBV12-4 and TRBJ2-1; 7 positions match TRBD1. Sequencing was carried out using CD4+ T cells sorted from blood. The receptor was isolated from a woman younger than 35 in good health. The CDR3 coding sequence is TGTGCCAGCAGTTTTCACCCGGCGACAGGGTACAATGAGCAGTTCTTC. Translating gives CASSFHPATGYNEQFF.